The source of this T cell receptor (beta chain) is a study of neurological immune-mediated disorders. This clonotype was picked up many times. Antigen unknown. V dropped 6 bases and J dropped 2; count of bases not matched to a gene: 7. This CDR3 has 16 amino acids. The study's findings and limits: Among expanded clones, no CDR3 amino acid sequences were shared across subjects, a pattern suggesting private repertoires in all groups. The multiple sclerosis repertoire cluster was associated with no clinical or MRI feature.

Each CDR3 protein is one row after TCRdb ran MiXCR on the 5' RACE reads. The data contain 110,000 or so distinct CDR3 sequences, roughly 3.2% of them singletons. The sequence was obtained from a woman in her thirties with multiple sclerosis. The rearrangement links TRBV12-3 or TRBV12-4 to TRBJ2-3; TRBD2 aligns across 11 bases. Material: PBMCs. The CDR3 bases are TGTGCCAGCAGCGCTCTAGCGGGAGGCGTCACAGATACGCAGTATTTT. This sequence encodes CASSALAGGVTDTQYF.